The 10 T cell receptor beta chains below all came from one sample that was sequenced in a study of CD8 T cells in Susac syndrome. RNA amounts of 0.5 to 1 ug underwent reverse transcription with random hexamers. Each CDR3 protein is one row after TCRdb ran MiXCR on the immunoSEQ multiplex PCR reads. The sample carries roughly 150,000 distinct CDR3 sequences, just under 97% recorded once. The sample comprised CD8+ T cells from PBMCs. These receptors came from a human donor with multiple sclerosis.

The rearrangement links TRBV5-6 to TRBJ1-6; no reliable D call. There are 12 residues in the CDR3. Per germline, CDR1 SGHDT and CDR2 YYEEEE. V was clipped by 4 bases and J by 13 bases, with 12 bases between them. As DNA, the CDR3 is TGTGCCAGCAGCCAGTGCCCGGCCCCCCTCCACTTT. This gives the protein CASSQCPAPLHF.

J is TRBJ1-6 and V is TRBV9; D perhaps matches TRBD1 (5 bases). Per the germline V gene, CDR1 is SGDLS and CDR2 is YYNGEE. This CDR3 is 15 amino acids long. V lost 0 bases and J lost 7, with 11 bases in between. The CDR3 nucleotides read TGTGCCAGCAGCGTAGGCGGGACTCAAAATTCACCCCTCCACTTT. Translating gives CASSVGGTQNSPLHF.

This rearrangement joins TRBV9 to TRBJ2-3; 8 nucleotides agree with TRBD2. Germline trimming cut 3 bases from V and 4 bases from J; bases unmatched to any gene: 13. The CDR3 totals 17 residues. CDR1 is SGDLS and CDR2 is YYNGEE in the germline V gene. Here the CDR3 reads CASSEHREGGAADTQYF. DNA for the CDR3: TGTGCCAGCAGCGAGCACCGGGAGGGGGGGGCTGCAGATACGCAGTATTTT. The full variable domain, completed using reference TRBV9 and TRBJ2-3, is DSGVTQTPKHLITATGQRVTLRCSPRSGDLSVYWYQQSLDQGLQFLIQYYNGEERAKGNILERFSAQQFPDLHSELNLSSLELGDSALYFCASSEHREGGAADTQYFGPGTRLTVL.

The chain recombines TRBV3-1 with TRBJ2-7; D is possibly TRBD1 or TRBD2 (5 bases each). The CDR3 is 15 amino acids. Between the trimmed V and J ends, which lost 1 base and 5 bases, there was a span of 15 bases. Germline values: CDR1 LGHDT, CDR2 YNNKEL (reference sequence). The CDR3 region is CASSQVRGVEDEQYF. As DNA, the CDR3 is TGTGCCAGCAGCCAAGTAAGAGGGGTAGAGGACGAGCAGTACTTC.

The chain links TRBV9 to TRBJ2-3; the D is unclear. Germline V gene data show CDR1 as SGDLS and CDR2 as YYNGEE. The CDR3 spans 14 residues. The germline V and J ends were trimmed by 0 bases and 4 bases, with 9 bases remaining between them. CDR3 region: CASSVADSPDTQYF. In DNA, the CDR3 is TGTGCCAGCAGCGTAGCGGATAGCCCAGATACGCAGTATTTT.

V is TRBV7-3 and J is TRBJ2-1; 11 positions agree with TRBD2. J gave up 5 bases and V 5 bases, and 8 bases lay outside the gene matches. This CDR3 has 16 amino acids. Germline CDR1 reads SGHTA; CDR2 reads FQGTGA. The CDR3 loop reads CASSKIAGGPNNEQFF. The CDR3 DNA follows: TGTGCCAGCAGCAAAATAGCGGGGGGGCCTAACAATGAGCAGTTCTTC.

This sequence joins TRBV3-1 and TRBJ1-1, with TRBD1 matching over 8 bases. The CDR3 is 17 residues long. Trimming cost V 0 bases and J 3 bases; bases outside gene matches: 9. Germline-derived CDR1 and CDR2 are LGHDT and YNNKEL (reference sequence). The chain's CDR3 is CASSQDEETGGDTEAFF. The DNA of the CDR3 is TGTGCCAGCAGCCAAGACGAGGAAACAGGGGGGGACACTGAAGCTTTCTTT.

The chain joins TRBV9 to TRBJ1-6; D remains ambiguous. Deletions cut 0 bases from V and 14 bases from J, with 9 bases between. This CDR3 is 12 amino acids long. Germline CDR1 reads SGDLS; CDR2 reads YYNGEE. The CDR3 bases are TGTGCCAGCAGCGTAGCGGACGGGGCCCTCCACTTT. Protein product: CASSVADGALHF.

V and J are TRBV27 and TRBJ2-2; weak D call: TRBD1 (5 bases). CDR1 and CDR2 from the germline V gene are MNHEY and SMNVEV (reference sequence). The V end lost 6 bases, the J end lost 1 base, and 9 bases lay between the germline ends. The CDR3 spans 14 residues. CDR3 loop: CASSLGVNTGELFF. The CDR3 DNA follows: TGTGCCAGCAGCCTAGGGGTGAACACCGGGGAGCTGTTTTTT.

The CDR3 DNA reads as TGTGCCAGCAGCCAACAAAGCTCCGGGCCCCCCTATGGCTACACCTTC. Protein product: CASSQQSSGPPYGYTF. The rearrangement links TRBV14 to TRBJ1-2, with no clear D. The CDR3 totals 16 residues. V was shortened by 2 bases and J by 4 bases, with 17 bases between the two germline ends. From germline, CDR1 is SGHDN and CDR2 FVKESK.